This TCR beta chain was profiled in a study of post-analysis software for immune sequencing data. Study in general: Relapsing-remitting, secondary progressive and progressive-relapsing forms made up the multiple sclerosis disease courses. Points from the study as a whole: Multiple sclerosis patients showed significantly lower normalized Chao1 diversity than controls did. About five TRBV segments appeared more often in patients than in controls, and TRBV5-6, TRBV5-1 and TRBV20-1 were among these. Under F measure analysis, samples from one preparation batch co-clustered strongly.

A note on this clonotype: The antigen remains unidentified.

Unique molecular identifiers were carried by the TCR beta cDNA libraries. TCRdb passed the PCR reads through MiXCR, listing each CDR3 protein once. This sample has about half a million distinct CDR3 sequences, with 30% to 40% found just once. Germline CDR1 is SGHVS and CDR2 is FQNEAQ. V gave up 10 bases and J gave up 5 bases, with 23 bases separating them. CDR3 length equals 15 residues. The sequence came from a girl under 18 with multiple sclerosis. The chain uses TRBV7-8 and TRBJ2-5, with a tentative D call TRBD1 (6 bases). The sequenced sample was blood. The CDR3 DNA reads as TGTGCCACCAACCTCGGGACACATTCCTGGGAGACCCAGTACTTC. The encoded protein is CATNLGTHSWETQYF.